The 26 T cell receptor beta chains listed next were all sequenced from one sample in a study of T-cell memory formation after mild COVID-19 listed by TCRdb under 2021. Library method: 5' RACE. The sample was run on an Illumina NovaSeq 6000. The raw public reads went through TCRdb reprocessing: fastp at Q25, MiXCR clone calling, in-frame beta chains kept. Entries that share a CDR3 protein sequence are merged under the most common genes and DNA. For this sample the table gives under 250,000 distinct CDR3 sequences, of which 15% were detected only once. The ten biggest clones cover around 2% of the sample. The sequenced sample was PBMCs or a T cell subset sorted from them (not recorded which). Receptors originate from an adult woman who had mild COVID-19 (a few samples of this study predate the infection). The sample titles of this study are shuffled in the database, so cell type and time point are left out; the donor was told from shared clones.

In this sample, this clonotype turned up a few times. The J gene is TRBJ1-6, the V gene TRBV20-1; the match to TRBD1 covers 9 bases. After removal of 2 bases from V and 8 bases from J, the junction contained 10 bases not matched to a gene. The germline V gene has CDR1 DFQATT and CDR2 SNEGSKA (reference sequence). The CDR3 sequence is 16 residues long. This chain's CDR3 is CSARTSGTGYDSPLHF. The CDR3 bases are TGCAGTGCTAGAACTTCCGGGACAGGGTATGATTCACCCCTCCACTTT.

V is TRBV24-1 and J is TRBJ2-1; TRBD2 aligns across 7 bases. The CDR3 extends over 14 amino acids. Germline trimming cut 9 bases from V and 0 bases from J; bases unmatched to any gene: 4. Looked up from germline, CDR1 is KGHDR and CDR2 is SFDVKD. CDR3 loop: CATGGGLSYNEQFF. In DNA form, the CDR3 reads TGTGCCACCGGCGGGGGACTCTCCTACAATGAGCAGTTCTTC.

V usage is TRBV7-9 and J usage is TRBJ1-4, with 11 nucleotides matching TRBD1. Germline V gene sequence: CDR1 SEHNR, CDR2 FQNEAQ (reference sequence). V gave up 7 bases and J gave up 8 bases; unmatched junction bases: 3. The CDR3 sequence is 13 residues long. DNA of the CDR3: TGTGCCAGCACGGACAGGGGGCGGGAAAAACTGTTTTTT. Its protein product is CASTDRGREKLFF. Full variable domain (missing parts from reference TRBV7-9 and TRBJ1-4): DTGVSQNPRHKITKRGQNVTFRCDPISEHNRLYWYRQTLGQGPEFLTYFQNEAQLEKSRLLSDRFSAERPKGSFSTLEIQRTEQGDSAMYLCASTDRGREKLFFGSGTQLSVL.

In its sample, this clonotype was seen a few times. CDR3 loop: CANPTGPVSYEQYF. The CDR3 bases are TGTGCCAATCCAACCGGGCCGGTGTCCTACGAGCAGTACTTC. V usage is TRBV30 and J usage is TRBJ2-7; D unresolved. V was trimmed by 8 bases and J by 1 base, leaving 18 bases between them. CDR1 is GTSNPN, CDR2 SVGIG, per germline (reference sequence). This CDR3 region has 14 residues.

The rearrangement links TRBV27 to TRBJ1-4; 8 bases map to TRBD1. V shed 4 bases, J shed 2 bases, and the junction held 0 bases outside the gene matches. CDR3 length equals 14 residues. Germline CDR1 reads MNHEY; CDR2 reads SMNVEV (reference sequence). CDR3 in amino acids: CASSWDRTNEKLFF. DNA of the CDR3: TGTGCCAGCAGTTGGGACAGGACTAATGAAAAACTGTTTTTT.

This clonotype was recorded many times. J is TRBJ1-1 and V is TRBV7-9, with 7 bases matching TRBD1. CDR1 is SEHNR and CDR2 is FQNEAQ in the germline V gene (reference sequence). The CDR3 is 15 residues long. With V trimmed by 3 bases and J by 3 bases, 7 bases remained unmatched. CDR3 DNA sequence: TGTGCCAGCAGCTTCTGGACAGGATCGGACACTGAAGCTTTCTTT. Encoded protein: CASSFWTGSDTEAFF.

This clonotype was detected a few times. The chain employs TRBV5-4 and TRBJ2-3; 10 bases fit TRBD2. Germline values: CDR1 SGHNT, CDR2 YYREEE (reference sequence). Losses at the gene ends were 4 bases for V and 1 base for J; bases not matched to a gene: 3. CDR3 size: 15 residues. The CDR3 spells CASSVAGGGTDTQYF. CDR3 nucleotides: TGTGCCAGCAGCGTAGCGGGGGGCGGCACAGATACGCAGTATTTT. Using reference TRBV5-4 and TRBJ2-3 for the parts outside the CDR3, the full variable domain is ETGVTQSPTHLIKTRGQQVTLRCSSQSGHNTVSWYQQALGQGPQFIFQYYREEENGRGNFPPRFSGLQFPNYSSELNVNALELDDSALYLCASSVAGGGTDTQYFGPGTRLTVL.

This clonotype was counted a few times. The chain joins TRBV6-2 or TRBV6-3 to TRBJ2-7, with 10 bases aligning to TRBD2. This CDR3 region has 18 residues. CDR1 and CDR2 (germline): MNHEY, SVGEGT. J gave up 3 bases and V 10 bases, and 21 bases lay outside the gene matches. CDR3 sequence (DNA): TGTGCCACACAGGGGGTTGGGCTAGCGGGAGTGTTGGTCTACGAGCAGTACTTC. Its translation: CATQGVGLAGVLVYEQYF.

The gene calls are TRBV27 and TRBJ1-6; possible D gene TRBD1, 5 bases. From germline, CDR1 is MNHEY and CDR2 SMNVEV (reference sequence). Trimming shortened V by 5 bases and J by 14 bases, and 28 bases separated the two germline ends. The CDR3 runs to 17 residues. The CDR3 bases are TGTGCCAGCAGTCCACTACCGGGACGTACGGGAGAGAGTTCCCTCCACTTT. Its translation is CASSPLPGRTGESSLHF.

This clonotype occurred a few times. The chain joins TRBV12-3 or TRBV12-4 to TRBJ2-7; no definite D call. The CDR3 length is 11 residues. The V end lost 8 bases, the J end lost 4 bases, and 9 bases lay between the germline ends. Here the CDR3 DNA reads TGTGCCAGCCTAAAAGATTACGAGCAGTACTTC. This codes for CASLKDYEQYF.

The rearrangement joins TRBV12-3 or TRBV12-4 to TRBJ1-5; D is unclear. This CDR3 has 12 residues. V gave up 7 bases and J gave up 0 bases, with 4 bases separating them. DNA of the CDR3: TGTGCCAGCAAGTATAGCAATCAGCCCCAGCATTTT. Amino acid sequence: CASKYSNQPQHF.

The chain carries TRBV6-5 and TRBJ1-1; 10 bases align to TRBD1. Germline CDR1 MNHEY, CDR2 SVGAGI. V lost 0 bases, J lost 7 bases, and 2 bases stayed unmatched. This CDR3 contains 14 residues. This CDR3 reads CASSYSGTGVEAFF. For the CDR3, the DNA is TGTGCCAGCAGTTACTCGGGGACAGGGGTTGAAGCTTTCTTT.

V gene TRBV6-2 or TRBV6-3 combines with J gene TRBJ2-5; the D is unclear. Germline V gene sequence: CDR1 MNHEY, CDR2 SVGEGT. CDR3 length: 14 residues. Trimming shortened V by 4 bases and J by 1 base, and 10 bases separated the two germline ends. CDR3 amino acids: CASSFRSLQETQYF. The CDR3 DNA sequence: TGTGCCAGCAGTTTTCGGAGCCTCCAAGAGACCCAGTACTTC.

This clonotype was observed at least ten times. This chain uses TRBV10-3 with TRBJ2-1; D tentatively fits TRBD1 or TRBD2 (5 bases each). Between the trimmed V and J ends, which lost 0 bases and 5 bases, there was a span of 11 bases. There are 15 residues in the CDR3. Germline V gene lookup returns CDR1 ENHRY and CDR2 SYGVKD. The CDR3 coding sequence is TGTGCCATCAGTGAGTCGCCGGGGCTTGACAATGAGCAGTTCTTC. This encodes CAISESPGLDNEQFF.

This clonotype was observed at least ten times. The chain uses TRBV12-3 or TRBV12-4 and TRBJ2-1; D gene ambiguous. Trimming left V 5 bases short and J 5 bases short, with 7 bases between. The CDR3 runs to 12 residues. The CDR3 is CASSPRDNEQFF. DNA of the CDR3: TGTGCCAGCAGTCCCCGGGACAATGAGCAGTTCTTC.

J is TRBJ2-7 and V is TRBV6-2 or TRBV6-3; D is ambiguous. CDR1 is MNHEY and CDR2 is SVGEGT in the germline V gene. The CDR3 spans 14 residues. Trimming took 7 bases from V and 1 from J, leaving 14 bases between them. Here the CDR3 reads CASTPYGSSYEQYF. CDR3 bases: TGTGCCAGCACCCCGTACGGGTCATCCTACGAGCAGTACTTC.

This clonotype was seen more than once but under ten times. The V call is TRBV7-9, the J call TRBJ2-3; no clear D gene. The germline V gene encodes CDR1 SEHNR and CDR2 FQNEAQ (reference sequence). V lost 5 bases and J lost 4, with 16 bases in between. CDR3 size: 15 residues. The CDR3 coding sequence is TGTGCCAGCAGCCGCTCCCAGACTTGGGCAGATACGCAGTATTTT. It codes for CASSRSQTWADTQYF.

This clonotype was recorded at least ten times. V gene TRBV20-1 combines with J gene TRBJ1-3; tentatively, D is TRBD1 (6 bases). Germline CDR1 reads DFQATT; CDR2 reads SNEGSKA (reference sequence). Deletions cut 6 bases from V and 2 bases from J, with 17 bases between. The CDR3 spans 15 residues. The CDR3 DNA reads TGCAGTGCCGATCTCTGGGGGGCGCCTGGAAACACCATATATTTT. Amino acids: CSADLWGAPGNTIYF.

The J gene is TRBJ2-3, the V gene TRBV27, with D perhaps matching TRBD1 (5 bases). Germline CDR1 reads MNHEY; CDR2 reads SMNVEV (reference sequence). The CDR3 totals 14 residues. V lost 7 bases and J 4 bases, leaving 15 bases between the germline ends. CDR3 nucleotides: TGTGCCAGCACCGCGGACACCTGGGCAGATACGCAGTATTTT. Protein: CASTADTWADTQYF.

The chain couples TRBV9 to TRBJ2-3, with TRBD2 as a possible D gene (7 bases). Germline V gene data show CDR1 as SGDLS and CDR2 as YYNGEE. V lost 3 bases to trimming and J lost 0 bases, with 20 bases between them. The CDR3 is made up of 18 amino acids. The CDR3 region has the DNA TGTGCCAGCAGCGCGGCGGAGGGGGGGAGACGAAGCACAGATACGCAGTATTTT. Translation gives CASSAAEGGRRSTDTQYF.

There are a few counts of this clonotype. V and J are TRBV7-2 and TRBJ1-5; D is ambiguous. V was pared by 2 bases and J by 4 bases, with 9 bases between. This CDR3 has 14 residues. CDR1 and CDR2 (germline): SGHTA, FQGNSA. CDR3 sequence (DNA): TGTGCCAGCAGCTTAATGCCATCTAATCAGCCCCAGCATTTT. It codes for CASSLMPSNQPQHF. Drawing the rest from reference TRBV7-2 and TRBJ1-5, the complete variable domain is GAGVSQSPSNKVTEKGKDVELRCDPISGHTALYWYRQSLGQGLEFLIYFQGNSAPDKSGLPSDRFSAERTGGSVSTLTIQRTQQEDSAVYLCASSLMPSNQPQHFGDGTRLSIL.

This clonotype was observed a few times. The chain joins TRBV29-1 to TRBJ2-2, with 14 bases fitting TRBD2. Germline-derived CDR1 and CDR2 are SQVTM and ANQGSEA. The CDR3 contains 16 residues. V gave up 5 bases and J gave up 3 bases; unmatched junction bases: 5. The CDR3 reads CSVPGTSGSYTGELFF. The CDR3 nucleotides are TGCAGCGTTCCCGGGACTAGCGGGAGTTACACCGGGGAGCTGTTTTTT.

This clonotype was seen a few times. V usage is TRBV5-1 and J usage is TRBJ1-1; TRBD1 aligns across 8 bases. The germline gives CDR1 SGHRS, CDR2 YFSETQ. Germline trimming cut 3 bases from V and 0 bases from J; bases unmatched to any gene: 4. The CDR3 runs to 15 residues. The DNA for the CDR3 is TGCGCCAGCAGCTCATCGGGACAGGTGAACACTGAAGCTTTCTTT. This sequence encodes CASSSSGQVNTEAFF.

The chain couples TRBV7-2 to TRBJ2-3, with D possibly TRBD2 on 5 matching bases. The CDR3 runs 15 residues. Trimming removed 2 bases at V and 4 bases at J, with 13 bases between. The germline V gene has CDR1 SGHTA and CDR2 FQGNSA. CDR3 nucleotide sequence: TGTGCCAGCAGCTTAACGGTTTCCGGGGCAGATACGCAGTATTTT. It translates to CASSLTVSGADTQYF.

This clonotype turned up a few times. The junction does not match germline at one end; this may be a read error. The chain employs TRBV18 and TRBJ2-6; 9 bases match TRBD1. The CDR3 covers 17 residues. The V gene's germline CDR1 is KGHSH and CDR2 LQKENI. Here the CDR3 reads CASSSPGTGIGANVLTF. The CDR3 coding sequence is TGTGCCAGCTCATCACCCGGGACAGGGATTGGGGCCAACGTCCTGACTTTC.

Ten or more counts support this clonotype. The chain is built from TRBV7-6 and TRBJ2-5; D assignment may be TRBD1 or TRBD2 (5 bases each). This CDR3 region has 14 residues. Germline V CDR1 and CDR2: SGHVS, FNYEAQ. V was clipped by 7 bases and J by 6 bases, with 18 bases between them. This chain's CDR3 is CASTPPRGPQTQYF. The CDR3 bases are TGTGCCAGCACACCTCCCCGGGGACCCCAGACCCAGTACTTC.